This T cell receptor (beta chain) comes out of a study of blood T cell repertoires in COVID-19. Original processing methods: The assay estimated nucleated cells by amplifying reference gene primers. Assay used: immunoSEQ multiplex PCR; TCRdb lists only in-frame clones, some missing. V, J and clone size derive from that table, while D and trimming were established from the DNA sequence. Of about 220,000 clones listed, around 82% were seen once; the top ten hold approximately 2.9%. The V and J ends lost 7 bases and 4 bases respectively, with 7 bases between them. The germline gives CDR1 MNHEY, CDR2 SMNVEV (reference sequence). This CDR3 has 11 residues.

The sequence was collected from a woman in her thirties who had recovered from COVID-19. The chain carries TRBV27 and TRBJ1-2; D is undetermined. Sequencing was done on a sample of peripheral blood. This chain's CDR3 is CASTAGYGYTF. The CDR3 bases are TGTGCCAGCACCGCAGGCTATGGCTACACCTTC.